This T cell receptor beta chain was profiled in a study of blood T cells in healthy people across ages (dated by TCRdb to the mid-2010s). General notes on the study: In model experiments, roughly one uniquely barcoded TCR beta cDNA molecule per two T cells was captured by template switching. Age-related changes in TCR beta repertoire diversity were measured in the study by deep sequencing normalized with unique cDNA molecular identifiers. Four age groups were formed from the donors: young (average approximately 15 years), middle-aged (just under 40), aged (roughly 56) and long-lived (around 82). To avoid experimental bias, donors of different ages were spread randomly across the sequencing lanes. The study analyzed two additional independent replicas of 1 million unique cDNA reads from the same blood draw for two donors, one aged 18 to 30 and one aged 80 or older.

The full study reports these points: Compared with the aged group, more naive CD4+ T cells, fewer expanded clones and increased TCR diversity were shown by the long-lived group, suggesting age selection. Because the CMV infection status of the donors was unknown, age-related changes in expanded clonotypes may potentially have been confounded. Estimates of total diversity based on one million sequenced T cells were considered lower bounds and underestimates. A strong correlation was found between observed TCR beta diversity and the percentage of naive T cells measured by flow cytometry. Observed TCR beta diversity per million T cells fell roughly linearly with age, and a significant reduction was already apparent by age roughly 40. Because profiling used bulk unsorted PBMCs, naive and antigen-experienced compartments could not be compared conclusively.

As to this clonotype: What antigen it recognizes has not been identified. No much larger clone is present one base from it, and per-base qualities are unavailable.

The junction shows trimming of 4 bases on V and 8 bases on J, plus 7 bases between the germline ends. The CDR3, from cysteine to phenylalanine, totals 11 residues. Only the CDR3 DNA stays, 33 bases, in frame from base 1. Donors were 40 or so systemically healthy Caucasian individuals from Russia aged roughly 6 to 95 years. Each donor gave 8 to 10 milliliters of peripheral blood, drawn into EDTA-treated Vacutainer tubes. Ficoll-Paque density-gradient centrifugation was used to isolate PBMCs, with at least 7 million obtained per sample. Total RNA was extracted from PBMCs with Trizol reagent, with at least 6 micrograms obtained per sample. The percentages of naive CD45RAhigh/CD27high T cells were determined by flow cytometry on a PBMC aliquot from every donor. Library generation was performed with 5' RACE. The run used an Illumina HiSeq 2500. The second PCR ran for about 6 to 12 cycles and used a J-beta primer mix along with a sample-barcoded 5' primer. Each TCR beta cDNA molecule received a unique molecular identifier from a template-switch 5' adaptor carrying 12 random nucleotides. Each sample yielded at least 2.5 million CDR3-containing paired-end reads. All of the RNA was converted into first-strand cDNA using the Mint cDNA synthesis kit, with a TRBC-specific oligonucleotide serving as the primer. After uracil-DNA glycosylase treatment, a first 18-cycle PCR used universal primers M1SS and BC2_uni_R on all cDNA. The study's processing was this. For normalization, 1 million high-quality reads, each with a distinct molecular identifier, were randomly selected from each sample. Instead of being binned into consensus sequences, reads with shared molecular identifiers were discarded. MiTCR, run with a Q25 quality threshold and the strictest error-elimination algorithm, handled CDR3 identification, clonotype clustering and error correction. Lower-bound total TCR beta diversity was estimated with a nonparametric unseen species model using Euler transformation. TCRdb cleaned the public reads at Q25 with fastp, built clones with MiXCR and kept in-frame beta chains. When rows share a CDR3 protein, they turn into one entry using the most common DNA and genes. TCRdb's processing, not the authors' own work, is the source of the V and J calls. For this sample there are over 1.5 million distinct CDR3 sequences; around 48% appear just once. Less than 2.5% of the sample rests with the top ten.

The clonotype originates from a woman aged 40 to 50 in good health. Source material: blood. The receptor chain draws on TRBV12-3 or TRBV12-4 and TRBJ2-3; no D gene is confidently identified. CDR3 reads: CASSSSSTQYF. DNA sequence: TGTGCCAGCAGTTCTTCCAGTACGCAGTATTTT.